The 8 T cell receptor beta chains reported below all come from one sample, sequenced in a study of pediatric ulcerative colitis. During colonoscopy, one to two rectal pinch biopsies were collected. Libraries were prepared by immunoSEQ multiplex PCR; TCRdb keeps only in-frame clonotypes and omits some of them. The data show about 12,000 clones, with about 74% seen just once and under 5.5% held by the top ten. What was sequenced was gut tissue. The receptors derive from a boy aged 10-17 years who was a control in a study of pediatric ulcerative colitis.

This clone was found a few times. The chain carries TRBV18 and TRBJ1-2; 7 bases are a match to TRBD1. Germline CDR1 KGHSH, CDR2 LQKENI. There are 13 residues in the CDR3. V was clipped by 2 bases and J by 5 bases; unmatched bases: 2. CDR3 sequence reads: CASSPDRDYGYTF. The CDR3 nucleotides read TGTGCCAGCTCACCAGACAGGGATTATGGCTACACCTTC.

The gene calls are TRBV25-1 and TRBJ1-5, with D perhaps matching TRBD1 (5 bases). Germline V gene sequence: CDR1 MGHDK, CDR2 SYGVNS. This CDR3 has 16 residues. V was shortened by 1 base and J by 2 bases, with 12 bases between the two germline ends. Here the CDR3 DNA reads TGTGCCAGCAGTGAATTGAGGCAGGGTGGCAATCAGCCCCAGCATTTT. Translation: CASSELRQGGNQPQHF.

The chain recombines TRBV2 with TRBJ2-3; TRBD1 aligns across 12 bases. J gave up 8 bases and V 6 bases, and 9 bases lay outside the gene matches. The CDR3 consists of 15 residues. CDR1 and CDR2 (germline): SNHLY, FYNNEI. Here the CDR3 reads CASSGGQGAESTQYF. As DNA, the CDR3 is TGTGCCAGCAGCGGGGGACAGGGGGCGGAGAGTACGCAGTATTTT.

This clone appeared a few times. V and J are TRBV7-2 and TRBJ2-1; D tentatively reads TRBD1 or TRBD2 (5 bases each). Germline CDR1 reads SGHTA; CDR2 reads FQGNSA. V lost 0 bases and J lost 3, with 9 bases in between. The CDR3 covers 15 residues. The CDR3 reads CASSLAAGSYNEQFF. The CDR3 DNA is TGTGCCAGCAGCTTAGCGGCAGGGAGCTACAATGAGCAGTTCTTC. Combining the CDR3 with reference TRBV7-2 and TRBJ2-1 gives the whole variable domain GAGVSQSPSNKVTEKGKDVELRCDPISGHTALYWYRQSLGQGLEFLIYFQGNSAPDKSGLPSDRFSAERTGGSVSTLTIQRTQQEDSAVYLCASSLAAGSYNEQFFGPGTRLTVL.

The genes are TRBV6-5 and TRBJ2-7, with TRBD1 identical over 7 bases. CDR3 length: 15 amino acids. V shed 6 bases, J shed 0 bases, and the junction held 8 bases outside the gene matches. Germline-derived CDR1 and CDR2 are MNHEY and SVGAGI. DNA for the CDR3: TGTGCCAGCAGGTATACAGGGGACCCCTCCTACGAGCAGTACTTC. Its translation is CASRYTGDPSYEQYF.

The rearrangement uses TRBV7-6 and TRBJ2-7; TRBD1 matches at 8 bases. The V gene end was trimmed by 1 base and the J gene end by 3 bases; junction bases not matched to a gene: 5. CDR1 is SGHVS and CDR2 is FNYEAQ in the germline V gene. The CDR3 loop spans 15 amino acids. The CDR3 protein is CASSLGTGIIYEQYF. As DNA, the CDR3 is TGTGCCAGCAGCTTAGGGACAGGGATAATCTACGAGCAGTACTTC. The variable domain in full, with the rest retrieved from reference TRBV7-6 and TRBJ2-7, is GAGVSQSPRYKVTKRGQDVALRCDPISGHVSLYWYRQALGQGPEFLTYFNYEAQQDKSGLPNDRFSAERPEGSISTLTIQRTEQRDSAMYRCASSLGTGIIYEQYFGPGTRLTVT.

This clone was observed a few times. This rearrangement joins TRBV18 to TRBJ1-2; D is uncertain. V dropped 3 bases and J dropped 4 bases, with 12 bases sitting between them. Per the germline V gene, CDR1 is KGHSH and CDR2 is LQKENI. The length of the CDR3 is 14 residues. The CDR3 sequence: CASSPARQSYGYTF. DNA of the CDR3: TGTGCCAGCTCACCGGCCAGGCAATCCTATGGCTACACCTTC.

The chain has TRBV4-3 and TRBJ1-1; no firm D call. Trimming took off 0 bases at V and 5 bases at J, with 10 bases between the two ends. This CDR3 contains 14 residues. The germline V gene has CDR1 LGHNA and CDR2 YSLEER. CDR3 DNA: TGCGCCAGCAGCCAAGACGTTGGAGGGACTGAAGCTTTCTTT. It translates to CASSQDVGGTEAFF.